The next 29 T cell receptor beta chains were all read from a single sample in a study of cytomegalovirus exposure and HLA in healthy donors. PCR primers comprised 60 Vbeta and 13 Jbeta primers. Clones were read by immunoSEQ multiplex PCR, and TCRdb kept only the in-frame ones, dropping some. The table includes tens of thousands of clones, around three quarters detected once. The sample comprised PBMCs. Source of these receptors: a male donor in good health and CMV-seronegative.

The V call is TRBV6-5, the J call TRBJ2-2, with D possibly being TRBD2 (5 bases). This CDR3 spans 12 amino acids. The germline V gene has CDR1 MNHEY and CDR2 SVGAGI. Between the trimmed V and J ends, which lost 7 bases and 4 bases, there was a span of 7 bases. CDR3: CASITSTGELFF. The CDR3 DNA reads TGTGCCAGCATTACTAGCACCGGGGAGCTGTTTTTT.

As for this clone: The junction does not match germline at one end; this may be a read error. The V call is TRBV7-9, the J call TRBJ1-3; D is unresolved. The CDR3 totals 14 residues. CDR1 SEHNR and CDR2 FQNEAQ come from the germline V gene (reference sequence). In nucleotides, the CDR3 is TGTTCCAGCAGCTTATCGCTAACTGGAAACACCATATATTTT. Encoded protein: CSSSLSLTGNTIYF.

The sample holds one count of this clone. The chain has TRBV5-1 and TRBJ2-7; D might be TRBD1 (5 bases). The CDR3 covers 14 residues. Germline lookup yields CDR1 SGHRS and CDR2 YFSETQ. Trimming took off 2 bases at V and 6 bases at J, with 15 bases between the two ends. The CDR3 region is CASSLTGQKGEQYF. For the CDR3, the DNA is TGCGCCAGCAGCTTAACAGGTCAAAAGGGCGAGCAGTACTTC.

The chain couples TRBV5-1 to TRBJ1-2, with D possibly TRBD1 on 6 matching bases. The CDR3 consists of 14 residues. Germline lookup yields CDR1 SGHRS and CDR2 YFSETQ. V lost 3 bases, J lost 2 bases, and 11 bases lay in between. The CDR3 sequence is CASSSWTENYGYTF. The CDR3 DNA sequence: TGCGCCAGCAGCTCGTGGACAGAAAACTATGGCTACACCTTC.

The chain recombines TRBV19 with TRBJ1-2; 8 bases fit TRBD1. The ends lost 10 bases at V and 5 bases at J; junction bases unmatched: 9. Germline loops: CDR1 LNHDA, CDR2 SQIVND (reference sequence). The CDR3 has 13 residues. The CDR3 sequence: CATADRDGYGYTF. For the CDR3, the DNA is TGTGCCACGGCGGACAGGGACGGATATGGCTACACCTTC.

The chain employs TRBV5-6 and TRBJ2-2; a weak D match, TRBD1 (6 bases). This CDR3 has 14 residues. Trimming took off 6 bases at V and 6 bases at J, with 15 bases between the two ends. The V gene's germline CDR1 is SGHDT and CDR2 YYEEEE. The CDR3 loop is CASTQGRVSGELFF. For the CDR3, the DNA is TGTGCCAGCACCCAGGGGCGGGTCTCCGGGGAGCTGTTTTTT.

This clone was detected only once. The CDR3 reads CASSLGGLAGGAGANVLTF. In nucleotides, the CDR3 is TGCGCCAGCAGCTTGGGGGGACTAGCGGGAGGTGCTGGGGCCAACGTCCTGACTTTC. The chain combines TRBV5-1 with TRBJ2-6; 15 nucleotides line up with TRBD2. Germline V lookup: CDR1 SGHRS, CDR2 YFSETQ. The CDR3 loop spans 19 amino acids. The V and J ends lost 0 bases and 2 bases, in that order; junction bases with no gene match: 3.

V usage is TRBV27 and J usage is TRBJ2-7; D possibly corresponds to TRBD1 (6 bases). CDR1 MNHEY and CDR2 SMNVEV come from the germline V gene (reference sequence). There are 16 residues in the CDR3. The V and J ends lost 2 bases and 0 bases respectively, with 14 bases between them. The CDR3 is CASSLGWDISSYEQYF. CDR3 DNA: TGTGCCAGCAGTTTAGGGTGGGACATCAGCTCCTACGAGCAGTACTTC.

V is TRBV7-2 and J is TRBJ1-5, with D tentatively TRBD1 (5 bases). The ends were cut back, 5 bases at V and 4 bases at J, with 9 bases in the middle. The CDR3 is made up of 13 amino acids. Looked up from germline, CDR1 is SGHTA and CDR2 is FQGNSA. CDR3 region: CASSLGANQPQHF. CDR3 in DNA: TGTGCCAGCAGCCTTGGGGCTAATCAGCCCCAGCATTTT.

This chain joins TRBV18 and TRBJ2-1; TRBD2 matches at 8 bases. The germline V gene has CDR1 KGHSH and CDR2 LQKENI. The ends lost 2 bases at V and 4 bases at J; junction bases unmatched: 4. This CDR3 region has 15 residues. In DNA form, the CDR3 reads TGTGCCAGCTCACCAGGCACTAGCGGTTACAATGAGCAGTTCTTC. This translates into CASSPGTSGYNEQFF.

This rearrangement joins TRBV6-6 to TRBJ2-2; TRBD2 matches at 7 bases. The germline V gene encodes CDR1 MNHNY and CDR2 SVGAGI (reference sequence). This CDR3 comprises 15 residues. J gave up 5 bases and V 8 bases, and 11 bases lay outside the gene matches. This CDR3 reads CASRGEGLPTGELFF. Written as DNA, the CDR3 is TGTGCCAGCCGGGGGGAGGGACTCCCAACCGGGGAGCTGTTTTTT.

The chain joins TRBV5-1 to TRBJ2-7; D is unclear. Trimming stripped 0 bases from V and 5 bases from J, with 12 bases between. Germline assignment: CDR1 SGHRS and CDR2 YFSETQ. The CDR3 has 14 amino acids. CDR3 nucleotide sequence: TGCGCCAGCAGCTTGGCCGTAGTTGTTGACGAGCAGTACTTC. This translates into CASSLAVVVDEQYF. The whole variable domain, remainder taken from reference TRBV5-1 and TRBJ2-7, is KAGVTQTPRYLIKTRGQQVTLSCSPISGHRSVSWYQQTPGQGLQFLFEYFSETQRNKGNFPGRFSGRQFSNSRSEMNVSTLELGDSALYLCASSLAVVVDEQYFGPGTRLTVT.

DNA for the CDR3: TGTGCCAGCAGCCTATATAGCACTGAAGCTTTCTTT. Translated: CASSLYSTEAFF. The chain couples TRBV5-4 to TRBJ1-1; unclear D gene. The CDR3 is made up of 12 amino acids. Trimming stripped 4 bases from V and 4 bases from J, with 8 bases between. Germline CDR1 reads SGHNT; CDR2 reads YYREEE (reference sequence). The full variable domain, rest sourced from reference TRBV5-4 and TRBJ1-1, is ETGVTQSPTHLIKTRGQQVTLRCSSQSGHNTVSWYQQALGQGPQFIFQYYREEENGRGNFPPRFSGLQFPNYSSELNVNALELDDSALYLCASSLYSTEAFFGQGTRLTVV.

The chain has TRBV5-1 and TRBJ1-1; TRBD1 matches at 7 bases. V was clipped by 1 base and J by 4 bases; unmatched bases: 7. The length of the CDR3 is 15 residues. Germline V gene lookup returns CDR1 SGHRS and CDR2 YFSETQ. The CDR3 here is CASSLKHRGPTEAFF. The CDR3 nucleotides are TGCGCCAGCAGCTTGAAGCACAGGGGTCCCACTGAAGCTTTCTTT.

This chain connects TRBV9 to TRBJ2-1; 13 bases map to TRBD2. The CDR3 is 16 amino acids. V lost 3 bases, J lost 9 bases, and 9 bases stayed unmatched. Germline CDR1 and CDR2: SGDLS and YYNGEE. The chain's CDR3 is CASSDPLAGGPCEQFF. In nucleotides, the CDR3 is TGTGCCAGCAGCGACCCACTAGCGGGAGGGCCCTGTGAGCAGTTCTTC.

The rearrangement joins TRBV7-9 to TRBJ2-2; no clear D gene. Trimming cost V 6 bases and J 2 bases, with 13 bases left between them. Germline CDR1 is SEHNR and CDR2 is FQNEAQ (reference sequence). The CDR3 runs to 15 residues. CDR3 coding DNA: TGTGCCAGCAGGCCCCAGGCAGTAAACACCGGGGAGCTGTTTTTT. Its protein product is CASRPQAVNTGELFF.

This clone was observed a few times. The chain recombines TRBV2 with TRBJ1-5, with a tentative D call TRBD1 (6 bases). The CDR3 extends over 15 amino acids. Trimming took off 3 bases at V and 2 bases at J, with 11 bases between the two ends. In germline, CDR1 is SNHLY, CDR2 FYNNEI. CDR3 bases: TGTGCCAGCAGTGACGGGGGGCGTGGCAATCAGCCCCAGCATTTT. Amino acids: CASSDGGRGNQPQHF.

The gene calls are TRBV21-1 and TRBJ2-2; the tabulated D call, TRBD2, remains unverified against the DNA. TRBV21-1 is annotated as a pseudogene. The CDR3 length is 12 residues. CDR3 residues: CASTSKRGELFF. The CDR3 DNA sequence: TGTGCCAGCACCAGTAAGAGGGGGGAGCTGTTTTTT.

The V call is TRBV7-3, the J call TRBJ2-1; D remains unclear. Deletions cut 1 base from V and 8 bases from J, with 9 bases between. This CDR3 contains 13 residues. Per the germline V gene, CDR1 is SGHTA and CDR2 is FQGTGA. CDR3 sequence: CASSLMNTDEQFF. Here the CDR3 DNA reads TGTGCCAGCAGCTTAATGAATACGGATGAGCAGTTCTTC.

In DNA, the CDR3 is TGTGCCAGTAGTGGGGGGACAGACAGCTCCTACGAGCAGTACTTC. Amino acid sequence: CASSGGTDSSYEQYF. The V gene is TRBV19, the J gene TRBJ2-7, with D maybe TRBD1 (7 bases). Trimming shortened V by 5 bases and J by 0 bases, and 14 bases separated the two germline ends. The CDR3 is 15 residues long. In germline, CDR1 is LNHDA, CDR2 SQIVND (reference sequence).

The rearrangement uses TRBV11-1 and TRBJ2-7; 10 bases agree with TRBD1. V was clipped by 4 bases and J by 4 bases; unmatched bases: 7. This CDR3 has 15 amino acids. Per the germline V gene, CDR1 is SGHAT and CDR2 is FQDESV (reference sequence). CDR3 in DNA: TGTGCCAGCAGCTCAACCCGACAGGGGGCGTACGAGCAGTACTTC. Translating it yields CASSSTRQGAYEQYF.

CDR3 sequence (DNA): TGTGCCAGCAGTTTCAGTAGCGGAGAGACCCAGTACTTC. Protein product: CASSFSSGETQYF. This chain connects TRBV27 to TRBJ2-5; a possible D gene is TRBD2 (6 bases). CDR3 length: 13 amino acids. Trimming took off 3 bases at V and 4 bases at J, with 9 bases between the two ends. Germline V lookup: CDR1 MNHEY, CDR2 SMNVEV (reference sequence).

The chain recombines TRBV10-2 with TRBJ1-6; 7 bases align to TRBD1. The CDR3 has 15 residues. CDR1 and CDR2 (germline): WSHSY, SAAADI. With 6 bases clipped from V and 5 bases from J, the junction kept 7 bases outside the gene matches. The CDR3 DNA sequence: TGCGCCAGCAGCAAAGACAGGGCCGATAATTCACCCCTCCACTTT. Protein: CASSKDRADNSPLHF.

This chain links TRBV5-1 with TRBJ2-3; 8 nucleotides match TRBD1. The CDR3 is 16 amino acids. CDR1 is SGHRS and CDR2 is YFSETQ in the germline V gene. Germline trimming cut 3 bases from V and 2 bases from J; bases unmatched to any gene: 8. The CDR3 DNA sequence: TGCGCCAGCAGCTGGACCGGGACAGGAGACACAGATACGCAGTATTTT. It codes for CASSWTGTGDTDTQYF.

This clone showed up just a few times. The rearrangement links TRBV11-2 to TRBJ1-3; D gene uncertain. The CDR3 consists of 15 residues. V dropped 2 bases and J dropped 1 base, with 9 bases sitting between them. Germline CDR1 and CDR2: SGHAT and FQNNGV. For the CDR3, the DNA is TGTGCCAGCAGCTTATATAGCGGTTCTGGAAACACCATATATTTT. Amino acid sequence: CASSLYSGSGNTIYF. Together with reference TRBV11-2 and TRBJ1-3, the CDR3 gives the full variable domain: EAGVAQSPRYKIIEKRQSVAFWCNPISGHATLYWYQQILGQGPKLLIQFQNNGVVDDSQLPKDRFSAERLKGVDSTLKIQPAKLEDSAVYLCASSLYSGSGNTIYFGEGSWLTVV.

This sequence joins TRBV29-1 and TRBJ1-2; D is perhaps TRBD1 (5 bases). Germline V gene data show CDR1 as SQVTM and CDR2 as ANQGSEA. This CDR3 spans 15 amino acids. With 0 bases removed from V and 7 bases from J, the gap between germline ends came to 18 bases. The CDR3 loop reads CSVEESWTKKGGYTF. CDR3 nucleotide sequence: TGCAGCGTTGAAGAGTCGTGGACAAAAAAGGGTGGCTACACCTTC. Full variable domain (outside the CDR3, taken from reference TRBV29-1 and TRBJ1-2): SAVISQKPSRDICQRGTSLTIQCQVDSQVTMMFWYRQQPGQSLTLIATANQGSEATYESGFVIDKFPISRPNLTFSTLTVSNMSPEDSSIYLCSVEESWTKKGGYTFGSGTRLTVV.

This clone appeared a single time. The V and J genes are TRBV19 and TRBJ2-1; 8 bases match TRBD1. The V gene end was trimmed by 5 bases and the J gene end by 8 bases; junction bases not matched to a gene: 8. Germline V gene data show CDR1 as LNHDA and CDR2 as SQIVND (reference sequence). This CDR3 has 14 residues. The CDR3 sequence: CASSADRGEYEQFF. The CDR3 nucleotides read TGTGCCAGTAGTGCTGACAGGGGCGAGTATGAGCAGTTCTTC. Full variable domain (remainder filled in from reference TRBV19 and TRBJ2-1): DGGITQSPKYLFRKEGQNVTLSCEQNLNHDAMYWYRQDPGQGLRLIYYSQIVNDFQKGDIAEGYSVSREKKESFPLTVTSAQKNPTAFYLCASSADRGEYEQFFGPGTRLTVL.

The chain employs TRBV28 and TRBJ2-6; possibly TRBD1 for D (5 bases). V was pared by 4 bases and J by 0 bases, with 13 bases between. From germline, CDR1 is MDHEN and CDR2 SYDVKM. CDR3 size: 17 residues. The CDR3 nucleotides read TGTGCCAGCAGTTGGGTGGGGCGAGGCTCTGGGGCCAACGTCCTGACTTTC. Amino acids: CASSWVGRGSGANVLTF.

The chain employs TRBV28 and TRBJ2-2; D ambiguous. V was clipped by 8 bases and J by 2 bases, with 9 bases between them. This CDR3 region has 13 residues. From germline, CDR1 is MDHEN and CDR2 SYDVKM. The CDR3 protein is CASGLRNTGELFF. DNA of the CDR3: TGTGCCAGCGGGCTCCGCAACACCGGGGAGCTGTTTTTT.